Below, 4 T cell receptor beta chains from the same sample are listed, as sequenced in a study of T cell changes during pregnancy in multiple sclerosis. Sequencing was performed with immunoSEQ multiplex PCR; in TCRdb, only in-frame clones are kept and a portion is missing. The sample consists of approximately 88,000 clones, roughly 91% of them appearing once. The sequencing used peripheral blood, collected in the first trimester of pregnancy. These receptors were obtained from a female donor with multiple sclerosis, enrolled in a pregnancy study.

About this clone itself: The junction and the germline gene differ at one end; a read error may be behind it. The rearrangement links TRBV11-2 to TRBJ1-2; 7 nucleotides agree with TRBD1. There are 15 residues in the CDR3. CDR1 SGHAT and CDR2 FQNNGV come from the germline V gene. Here the CDR3 DNA reads TGTGCCAGCAGCTTAGGAGTGTTAGGGGGCGGATTCACATTGTTC. Residues: CASSLGVLGGGFTLF.

The chain employs TRBV2 and TRBJ2-1, with D uncertain. The germline V and J ends were trimmed by 3 bases and 1 base, with 13 bases remaining between them. This CDR3 is built from 16 residues. CDR1 and CDR2 (germline): SNHLY, FYNNEI. In nucleotides, the CDR3 is TGTGCCAGCAGTGACCCAAGAGTCCCATCCTACAATGAGCAGTTCTTC. It is translated as CASSDPRVPSYNEQFF.

The chain couples TRBV7-9 to TRBJ2-7, with 7 positions matching TRBD2. The V and J ends lost 2 bases and 6 bases, in that order; junction bases with no gene match: 10. This CDR3 has 15 residues. Germline V gives CDR1 SEHNR, CDR2 FQNEAQ (reference sequence). The DNA of the CDR3 is TGTGCCAGCAGCTTAAAGGCCGGGGGGTATGGCGAGCAGTACTTC. Its translation is CASSLKAGGYGEQYF.

As DNA, the CDR3 is TGCGCCAGCAGCTTGGGGACAGGGTTGGCTGAAGCTTTCTTT. Its translation: CASSLGTGLAEAFF. The chain has TRBV5-1 and TRBJ1-1, with 8 bases identical to TRBD1. J lost 6 bases, V lost 0 bases, and 4 bases had no gene match. In germline, CDR1 is SGHRS, CDR2 YFSETQ. This CDR3 contains 14 residues.